This entry describes one T cell receptor (beta chain). The data derive from a study of lymphopenia after photon versus proton radiotherapy. In germline, CDR1 is SGHNT, CDR2 YYREEE (reference sequence). CDR3 length: 15 residues. V lost 4 bases and J lost 2; bases outside the gene matches: 7. Clones were read by immunoSEQ multiplex PCR, and TCRdb kept only the in-frame ones, dropping some. In the table there are 150,000 to 200,000 clones, around 85% of which are singletons. The TCR originated in a man aged 50-59 years with gastric cancer. The J gene is TRBJ1-1, the V gene TRBV5-4, with 8 bases aligning to TRBD1. Source: peripheral blood, taken from a patient treated with photon-based radiotherapy. The CDR3 nucleotides read TGTGCCAGCAGCCTTGCCGGGACAGGCAACACTGAAGCTTTCTTT. Encoded protein: CASSLAGTGNTEAFF.